The 30 T cell receptor beta chains in this list originate from one sample, sequenced in a study of blood T cell repertoires in COVID-19. Sequenced by immunoSEQ multiplex PCR; TCRdb stores in-frame clones only, minus some. The sample lists 40,000 to 50,000 clones; more than 70% were seen once. The material sequenced was peripheral blood. The receptors were sampled from a human donor in a cohort sampled during active COVID-19.

This rearrangement joins TRBV6-5 to TRBJ1-4; TRBD1 agrees at 8 bases. Looked up from germline, CDR1 is MNHEY and CDR2 is SVGAGI. This CDR3 has 15 residues. J was trimmed by 0 bases and V by 7 bases; bases with no gene match: 4. For the CDR3, the DNA is TGTGCCAGCACCCAGGGGGCTGCAACTAATGAAAAACTGTTTTTT. It specifies CASTQGAATNEKLFF.

The genes are TRBV19 and TRBJ1-5, with 8 bases that match TRBD1. The CDR3 loop spans 16 amino acids. V dropped 6 bases and J dropped 3; count of bases not matched to a gene: 10. Germline values: CDR1 LNHDA, CDR2 SQIVND (reference sequence). CDR3 nucleotides: TGTGCCAGTAGGGCTCCGGGACAGGCATTCAATCAGCCCCAGCATTTT. Translation gives CASRAPGQAFNQPQHF.

The V call is TRBV7-8, the J call TRBJ2-1, with 11 bases identical to TRBD2. The germline V gene has CDR1 SGHVS and CDR2 FQNEAQ. V was pared by 4 bases and J by 15 bases, with 8 bases of the junction left unmatched. The CDR3 length is 13 residues. CDR3 protein: CASSSVTSGSLFF. In nucleotides, the CDR3 is TGTGCCAGCAGCTCCGTTACTAGCGGGAGTTTGTTCTTC.

This clone has a single count. The chain joins TRBV7-9 to TRBJ2-1, with 9 bases that match TRBD2. Per germline, CDR1 SEHNR and CDR2 FQNEAQ (reference sequence). The CDR3 loop spans 15 amino acids. Trimming took 5 bases from V and 3 from J; bases not matched to a gene: 5. DNA of the CDR3: TGTGCCAGCAGCCCTGTAGCGGGAGACTACAATGAGCAGTTCTTC. Translating it yields CASSPVAGDYNEQFF.

The CDR3 DNA follows: TGTGCCAGCAGCTTGGCCCAAGTGACTAGCATAGACAATGAGCAGTTCTTC. Protein: CASSLAQVTSIDNEQFF. The gene calls are TRBV5-6 and TRBJ2-1; 7 bases map to TRBD2. V lost 0 bases, J lost 5 bases, and 11 bases stayed unmatched. The CDR3 runs to 17 residues. CDR1 and CDR2 from the germline V gene are SGHDT and YYEEEE.

The chain is built from TRBV7-8 and TRBJ2-5, with D possibly TRBD1 on 6 matching bases. V gave up 3 bases and J gave up 1 base, with 9 bases separating them. CDR1 is SGHVS and CDR2 is FQNEAQ in the germline V gene. This CDR3 region has 14 residues. In DNA form, the CDR3 reads TGTGCCAGCAGCTTCGGGACAACCCAAGAGACCCAGTACTTC. This sequence encodes CASSFGTTQETQYF.

The V gene is TRBV4-1, the J gene TRBJ2-1; 13 nucleotides agree with TRBD2. V gave up 0 bases and J gave up 7 bases; unmatched junction bases: 12. The CDR3 totals 19 residues. CDR1 and CDR2 (germline): MGHRA, YSYEKL. CDR3 DNA: TGCGCCAGCAGCCAAGATAATCCCGTCGGACTAGCGGGAGTAAATGAGCAGTTCTTC. This sequence encodes CASSQDNPVGLAGVNEQFF.

V gene TRBV5-6 combines with J gene TRBJ2-7, with 8 bases matching TRBD1. Germline V gives CDR1 SGHDT, CDR2 YYEEEE. V was pared by 3 bases and J by 2 bases, with 4 bases of the junction left unmatched. The CDR3 contains 14 residues. CDR3 amino acids: CASSWDRTTYEQYF. The CDR3 nucleotides are TGTGCCAGCAGCTGGGACAGGACCACCTACGAGCAGTACTTC.

In DNA, the CDR3 is TGCGCCAGCAGACAGGGACTATATAGCAATCAGCCCCAGCATTTT. It translates to CASRQGLYSNQPQHF. The J gene is TRBJ1-5, the V gene TRBV5-1, with a weak D call TRBD1 (6 bases). Germline-derived CDR1 and CDR2 are SGHRS and YFSETQ. V gave up 5 bases and J gave up 0 bases, with 12 bases separating them. The CDR3 sequence is 15 residues long.

The genes are TRBV15 and TRBJ1-1; a possible D gene is TRBD1 (6 bases). The V gene's germline CDR1 is LNHNV and CDR2 YYDKDF (reference sequence). The CDR3 length is 12 residues. V was shortened by 3 bases and J by 11 bases, with 13 bases between the two germline ends. Here the CDR3 reads CATSSWGTRAFF. In nucleotides, the CDR3 is TGTGCCACCAGCAGCTGGGGGACACGGGCTTTCTTT.

Here the CDR3 DNA reads TGTGCCAGCAGTGAAGGGCCCTTGGGCAAAGAGACCCAGTACTTC. Translated: CASSEGPLGKETQYF. The gene calls are TRBV2 and TRBJ2-5; unclear D gene. This CDR3 contains 15 residues. Trimming left V 1 base short and J 3 bases short, with 12 bases between. The germline gives CDR1 SNHLY, CDR2 FYNNEI.

The gene calls are TRBV27 and TRBJ1-6; no clear D gene. Germline V gene data show CDR1 as MNHEY and CDR2 as SMNVEV (reference sequence). This CDR3 region has 18 residues. The germline V and J ends were trimmed by 7 bases and 6 bases, with 25 bases remaining between them. CDR3 sequence (DNA): TGTGCCAGCAAGGAGGGAACACAGACCCAAAGATTTAATTCACCCCTCCACTTT. Amino acids: CASKEGTQTQRFNSPLHF.

The chain combines TRBV19 with TRBJ2-2; possible D gene TRBD1, 6 bases. Trimming took 6 bases from V and 5 from J, leaving 19 bases between them. This CDR3 has 16 residues. Germline V gene data show CDR1 as LNHDA and CDR2 as SQIVND (reference sequence). The CDR3 sequence: CASSPGTQGRTGELFF. CDR3 coding DNA: TGTGCCAGTAGCCCCGGGACACAAGGACGTACCGGGGAGCTGTTTTTT. The full variable domain, its missing parts supplied by reference TRBV19 and TRBJ2-2, is DGGITQSPKYLFRKEGQNVTLSCEQNLNHDAMYWYRQDPGQGLRLIYYSQIVNDFQKGDIAEGYSVSREKKESFPLTVTSAQKNPTAFYLCASSPGTQGRTGELFFGEGSRLTVL.

V and J are TRBV28 and TRBJ1-5; D possibly corresponds to TRBD1 (5 bases). The CDR3 extends over 11 amino acids. Germline CDR1 MDHEN, CDR2 SYDVKM. Trimming removed 6 bases from V and 12 bases from J, with 12 bases in between. This chain's CDR3 is CASSQGLLQHF. The CDR3 nucleotides read TGTGCCAGCAGCCAGGGACTACTCCAGCATTTT.

The V call is TRBV28, the J call TRBJ1-4, with D possibly matching TRBD1 (6 bases). Trimming shortened V by 5 bases and J by 7 bases, and 11 bases separated the two germline ends. There are 13 residues in the CDR3. Germline CDR1 MDHEN, CDR2 SYDVKM. The CDR3 DNA reads TGTGCCAGCAGTCGCGGGGGGCCTGAAAAACTGTTTTTT. It translates to CASSRGGPEKLFF.

Note on this clone: The sample holds other DNA sequences that translate to the same CDR3. The chain employs TRBV28 and TRBJ2-7; maybe TRBD2 (5 bases). The germline gives CDR1 MDHEN, CDR2 SYDVKM. This CDR3 is built from 16 residues. V dropped 6 bases and J dropped 6 bases, with 24 bases sitting between them. The CDR3 nucleotides read TGTGCCAGCAGCTTGACCGAGGGCGGATCGTGGGTCGAGCAGTACTTC. It yields the protein CASSLTEGGSWVEQYF.

The V and J genes are TRBV6-5 and TRBJ2-2; TRBD1 matches at 11 bases. Germline CDR1 is MNHEY and CDR2 is SVGAGI. This CDR3 contains 14 residues. Losses at the gene ends were 6 bases for V and 5 bases for J; bases not matched to a gene: 2. The CDR3 spells CASRGQGETGELFF. The CDR3 DNA follows: TGTGCCAGCAGGGGACAGGGGGAGACCGGGGAGCTGTTTTTT.

The V gene is TRBV5-6, the J gene TRBJ2-7, with 7 bases fitting TRBD1. With 4 bases clipped from V and 6 bases from J, the junction kept 7 bases outside the gene matches. Germline V gene data show CDR1 as SGHDT and CDR2 as YYEEEE. This CDR3 spans 13 amino acids. CDR3: CASSETGSREQYF. In DNA form, the CDR3 reads TGTGCCAGCAGCGAGACAGGGTCGCGCGAGCAGTACTTC.

The genes are TRBV28 and TRBJ2-7; 9 bases are shared with TRBD1. Germline CDR1 MDHEN, CDR2 SYDVKM. This CDR3 region has 14 residues. J was trimmed by 3 bases and V by 6 bases; bases with no gene match: 6. CDR3 nucleotide sequence: TGTGCCAGCAGGATTCCGGGACAGGGCTACGAGCAGTACTTC. This translates into CASRIPGQGYEQYF. The full variable domain, rest sourced from reference TRBV28 and TRBJ2-7, is DVKVTQSSRYLVKRTGEKVFLECVQDMDHENMFWYRQDPGLGLRLIYFSYDVKMKEKGDIPEGYSVSREKKERFSLILESASTNQTSMYLCASRIPGQGYEQYFGPGTRLTVT.

V usage is TRBV14 and J usage is TRBJ2-5; 9 bases agree with TRBD2. V lost 4 bases, J lost 4 bases, and 7 bases stayed unmatched. Germline V gene sequence: CDR1 SGHDN, CDR2 FVKESK. This CDR3 has 15 residues. CDR3 in DNA: TGTGCCAGCAGCCGAAGGGCAGCGGGAGGAGAGACCCAGTACTTC. Its protein is CASSRRAAGGETQYF.

The rearrangement joins TRBV19 to TRBJ2-2, with D possibly matching TRBD2 (6 bases). CDR1 is LNHDA, CDR2 SQIVND, per germline (reference sequence). The CDR3 has 15 amino acids. Trimming took off 4 bases at V and 5 bases at J, with 14 bases between the two ends. Here the CDR3 DNA reads TGTGCCAGTAGTACATCCGGGACTCGAACCGGGGAGCTGTTTTTT. Its translation: CASSTSGTRTGELFF. The full variable domain, its missing parts supplied by reference TRBV19 and TRBJ2-2, is DGGITQSPKYLFRKEGQNVTLSCEQNLNHDAMYWYRQDPGQGLRLIYYSQIVNDFQKGDIAEGYSVSREKKESFPLTVTSAQKNPTAFYLCASSTSGTRTGELFFGEGSRLTVL.

With regard to this clone: A junction end diverges from the germline sequence, so it may reflect a read error. The chain joins TRBV11-3 to TRBJ2-5; D unresolved. The CDR3 is made up of 14 amino acids. CDR1 SGHNT and CDR2 YENEEA come from the germline V gene. The CDR3 loop is CASSLGGWLEAQYF. The CDR3 DNA reads TGTGCCAGCAGCTTAGGTGGTTGGCTAGAGGCCCAGTACTTC. The variable domain in full, completed from reference TRBV11-3 and TRBJ2-5, reads EAGVVQSPRYKIIEKKQPVAFWCNPISGHNTLYWYLQNLGQGPELLIRYENEEAVDDSQLPKDRFSAERLKGVDSTLKIQPAELGDSAVYLCASSLGGWLEAQYFGPGTRLLVL.

CDR3 nucleotide sequence: TGTGCCAGCAGCTTAGCACCCGGACTAGCGGGAGAAGAGACCCAGTACTTC. Residues: CASSLAPGLAGEETQYF. This sequence joins TRBV11-3 and TRBJ2-5, with 13 bases lining up with TRBD2. Germline lookup yields CDR1 SGHNT and CDR2 YENEEA. V lost 1 base and J lost 3; bases outside the gene matches: 5. The CDR3 is 17 residues long.

The chain has TRBV6-5 and TRBJ1-1; 9 bases map to TRBD1. The germline V gene encodes CDR1 MNHEY and CDR2 SVGAGI. This CDR3 region has 13 residues. The trim removed 4 bases at V and 11 bases at J, leaving 8 bases unmatched. The CDR3 nucleotides read TGTGCCAGCAGTTCGAGACAGGGGGAGGGGGCTTTCTTT. It codes for CASSSRQGEGAFF.

V and J are TRBV28 and TRBJ2-1; D may be TRBD2 (5 bases). The V end was cut by 3 bases, the J end by 6 bases, with 18 bases between. Germline CDR1 reads MDHEN; CDR2 reads SYDVKM. This CDR3 is 16 amino acids long. This CDR3 is CASSFEVAGHGNEQFF. CDR3 nucleotides: TGTGCCAGCAGTTTTGAGGTTGCGGGTCATGGCAATGAGCAGTTCTTC.

CDR3 sequence reads: CASSLGTLWGEQYF. The CDR3 DNA reads TGTGCCAGCAGTTTAGGGACACTCTGGGGAGAGCAGTACTTC. This chain uses TRBV28 with TRBJ2-7; D perhaps matches TRBD1 (6 bases). Deletions cut 2 bases from V and 7 bases from J, with 15 bases between. CDR3 length: 14 amino acids. Germline lookup yields CDR1 MDHEN and CDR2 SYDVKM.

The chain couples TRBV5-4 to TRBJ2-2; 10 nucleotides match TRBD2. This CDR3 has 16 amino acids. Looked up from germline, CDR1 is SGHNT and CDR2 is YYREEE (reference sequence). Trimming cost V 2 bases and J 4 bases; bases outside gene matches: 5. The CDR3 loop is CASSFLAGASTGELFF. For the CDR3, the DNA is TGTGCCAGCAGCTTTCTAGCGGGAGCTAGCACCGGGGAGCTGTTTTTT. Filled out from reference TRBV5-4 and TRBJ2-2, the complete variable domain reads ETGVTQSPTHLIKTRGQQVTLRCSSQSGHNTVSWYQQALGQGPQFIFQYYREEENGRGNFPPRFSGLQFPNYSSELNVNALELDDSALYLCASSFLAGASTGELFFGEGSRLTVL.

This clone was seen a single time. V gene TRBV28 combines with J gene TRBJ1-4, with 8 bases that match TRBD1. The J segment lost 4 bases and the V segment lost 6 bases, leaving 4 bases of the junction unmatched. The CDR3 length is 14 residues. In germline, CDR1 is MDHEN, CDR2 SYDVKM. In DNA, the CDR3 is TGTGCCAGCAGCCTCACAGGGGGTAATGAAAAACTGTTTTTT. Its translation is CASSLTGGNEKLFF.

This sequence joins TRBV28 and TRBJ2-1; D possibly corresponds to TRBD2 (5 bases). Trimming cost V 10 bases and J 3 bases, with 16 bases left between them. The germline V gene encodes CDR1 MDHEN and CDR2 SYDVKM. The length of the CDR3 is 14 residues. CDR3 in DNA: TGTGCCACCATGGCGGGCCAGGTCTACAATGAGCAGTTCTTC. Translating gives CATMAGQVYNEQFF.

This clone came up once. The rearrangement links TRBV12-5 to TRBJ2-2, with TRBD1 identical over 8 bases. In germline, CDR1 is LGHNT, CDR2 FRNRAP. The CDR3 has 18 residues. V shed 0 bases, J shed 5 bases, and the junction held 11 bases outside the gene matches. CDR3 sequence (DNA): TGTGCTAGTGGTTTGGTCCTTCGAGGACAGGGATGGACCGGGGAGCTGTTTTTT. This translates into CASGLVLRGQGWTGELFF. Complete variable domain (other parts from reference TRBV12-5 and TRBJ2-2): DARVTQTPRHKVTEMGQEVTMRCQPILGHNTVFWYRQTMMQGLELLAYFRNRAPLDDSGMPKDRFSAEMPDATLATLKIQPSEPRDSAVYFCASGLVLRGQGWTGELFFGEGSRLTVL.